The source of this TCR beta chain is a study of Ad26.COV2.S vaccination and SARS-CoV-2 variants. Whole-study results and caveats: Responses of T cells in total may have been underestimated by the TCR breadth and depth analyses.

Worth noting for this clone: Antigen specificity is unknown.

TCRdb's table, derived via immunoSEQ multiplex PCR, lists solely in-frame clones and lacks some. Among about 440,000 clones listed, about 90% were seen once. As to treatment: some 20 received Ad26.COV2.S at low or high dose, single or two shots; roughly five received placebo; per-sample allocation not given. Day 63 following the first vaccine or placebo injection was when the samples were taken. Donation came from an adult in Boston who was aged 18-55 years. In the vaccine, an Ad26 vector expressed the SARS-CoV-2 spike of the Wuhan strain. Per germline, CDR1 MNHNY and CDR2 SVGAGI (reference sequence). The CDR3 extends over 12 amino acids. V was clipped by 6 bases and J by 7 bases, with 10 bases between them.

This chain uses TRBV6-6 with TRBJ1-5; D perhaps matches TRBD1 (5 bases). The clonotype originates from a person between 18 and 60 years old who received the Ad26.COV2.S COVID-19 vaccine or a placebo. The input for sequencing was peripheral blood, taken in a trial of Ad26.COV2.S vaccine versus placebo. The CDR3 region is CASRDGAQPQHF. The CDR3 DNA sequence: TGTGCCAGCAGGGATGGGGCCCAGCCCCAGCATTTT.